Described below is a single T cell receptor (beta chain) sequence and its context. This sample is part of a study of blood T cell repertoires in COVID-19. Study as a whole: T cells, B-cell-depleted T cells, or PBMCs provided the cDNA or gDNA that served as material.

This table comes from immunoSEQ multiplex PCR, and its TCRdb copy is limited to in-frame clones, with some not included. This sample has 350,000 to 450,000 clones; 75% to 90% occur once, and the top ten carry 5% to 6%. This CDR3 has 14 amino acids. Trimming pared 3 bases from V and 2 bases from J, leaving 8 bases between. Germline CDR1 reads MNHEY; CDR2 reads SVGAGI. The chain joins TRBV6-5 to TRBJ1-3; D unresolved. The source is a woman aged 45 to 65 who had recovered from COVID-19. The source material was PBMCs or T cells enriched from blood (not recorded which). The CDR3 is CASSYSPAGNTIYF. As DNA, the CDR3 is TGTGCCAGCAGTTATTCCCCTGCTGGAAACACCATATATTTT.